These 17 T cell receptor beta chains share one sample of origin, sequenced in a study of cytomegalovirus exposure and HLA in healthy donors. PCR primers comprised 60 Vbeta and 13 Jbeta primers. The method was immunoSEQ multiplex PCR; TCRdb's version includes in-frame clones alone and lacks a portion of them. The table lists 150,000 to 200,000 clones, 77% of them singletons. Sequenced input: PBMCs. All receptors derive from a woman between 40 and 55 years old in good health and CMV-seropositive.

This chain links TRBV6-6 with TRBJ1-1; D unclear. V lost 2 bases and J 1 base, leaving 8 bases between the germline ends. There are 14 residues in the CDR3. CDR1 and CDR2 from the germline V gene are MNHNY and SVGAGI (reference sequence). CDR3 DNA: TGTGCCAGCAGTTACCAGGCAGCGAACACTGAAGCTTTCTTT. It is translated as CASSYQAANTEAFF.

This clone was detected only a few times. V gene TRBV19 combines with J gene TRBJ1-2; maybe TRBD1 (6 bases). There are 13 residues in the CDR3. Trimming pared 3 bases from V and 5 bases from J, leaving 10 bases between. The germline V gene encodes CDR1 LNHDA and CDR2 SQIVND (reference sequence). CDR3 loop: CASSIGTPYGYTF. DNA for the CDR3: TGTGCCAGTAGTATCGGGACACCGTATGGCTACACCTTC.

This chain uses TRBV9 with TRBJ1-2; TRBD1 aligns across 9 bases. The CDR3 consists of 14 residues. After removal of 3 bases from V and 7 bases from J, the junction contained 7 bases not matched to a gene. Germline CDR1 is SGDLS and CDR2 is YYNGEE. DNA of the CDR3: TGTGCCAGCAGCGCCGACAGGGGGTGGGTTGGCTACACCTTC. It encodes CASSADRGWVGYTF.

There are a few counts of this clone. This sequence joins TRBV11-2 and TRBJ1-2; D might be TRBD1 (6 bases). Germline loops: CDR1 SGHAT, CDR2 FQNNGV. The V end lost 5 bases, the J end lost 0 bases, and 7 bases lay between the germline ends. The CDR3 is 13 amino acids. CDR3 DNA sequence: TGTGCCAGCAGCCCAGGGGCTAACTATGGCTACACCTTC. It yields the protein CASSPGANYGYTF.

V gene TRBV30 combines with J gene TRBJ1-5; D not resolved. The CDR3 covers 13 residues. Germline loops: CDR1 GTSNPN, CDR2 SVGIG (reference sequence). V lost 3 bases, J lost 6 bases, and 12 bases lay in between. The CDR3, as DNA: TGTGCCTGGAGCATGCGGGAAAGTCAGCCCCAGCATTTT. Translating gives CAWSMRESQPQHF.

For the CDR3, the DNA is TGTGCCAGCAAAACAGGGGGCACTAACACTGAAGCTTTCTTT. Encoded protein: CASKTGGTNTEAFF. This rearrangement joins TRBV7-2 to TRBJ1-1; 9 bases fit TRBD1. This CDR3 is built from 14 residues. The V gene end was trimmed by 7 bases and the J gene end by 2 bases; junction bases not matched to a gene: 5. Germline values: CDR1 SGHTA, CDR2 FQGNSA.

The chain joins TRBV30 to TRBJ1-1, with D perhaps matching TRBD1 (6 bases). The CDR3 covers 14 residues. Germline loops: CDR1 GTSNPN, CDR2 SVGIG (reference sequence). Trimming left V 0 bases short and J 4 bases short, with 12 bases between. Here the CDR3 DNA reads TGTGCCTGGAGTGTGACCTCAGGGGCCACTGAAGCTTTCTTT. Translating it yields CAWSVTSGATEAFF. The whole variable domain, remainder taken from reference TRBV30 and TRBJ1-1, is SQTIHQWPATLVQPVGSPLSLECTVEGTSNPNLYWYRQAAGRGLQLLFYSVGIGQISSEVPQNLSASRPQDRQFILSSKKLLLSDSGFYLCAWSVTSGATEAFFGQGTRLTVV.

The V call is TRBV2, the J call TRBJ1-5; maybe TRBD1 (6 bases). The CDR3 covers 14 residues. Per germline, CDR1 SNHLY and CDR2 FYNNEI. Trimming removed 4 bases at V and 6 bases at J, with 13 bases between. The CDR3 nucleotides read TGTGCCAGCAGTGGCCGACAGGTCACTCAGCCCCAGCATTTT. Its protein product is CASSGRQVTQPQHF.

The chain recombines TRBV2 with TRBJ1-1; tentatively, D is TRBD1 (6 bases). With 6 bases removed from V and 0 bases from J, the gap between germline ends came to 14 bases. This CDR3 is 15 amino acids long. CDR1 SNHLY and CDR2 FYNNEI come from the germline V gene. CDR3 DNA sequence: TGTGCCAGCAGGGATTACAGGGCGATGAACACTGAAGCTTTCTTT. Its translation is CASRDYRAMNTEAFF. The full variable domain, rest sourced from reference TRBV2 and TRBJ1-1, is EPEVTQTPSHQVTQMGQEVILRCVPISNHLYFYWYRQILGQKVEFLVSFYNNEISEKSEIFDDQFSVERPDGSNFTLKIRSTKLEDSAMYFCASRDYRAMNTEAFFGQGTRLTVV.

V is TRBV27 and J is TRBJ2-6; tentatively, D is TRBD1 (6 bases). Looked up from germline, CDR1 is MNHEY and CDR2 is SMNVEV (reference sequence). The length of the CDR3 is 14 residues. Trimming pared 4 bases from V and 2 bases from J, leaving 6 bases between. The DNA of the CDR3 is TGTGCCAGCAGTTCAGGGGCTGGGGCCAACGTCCTGACTTTC. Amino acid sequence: CASSSGAGANVLTF. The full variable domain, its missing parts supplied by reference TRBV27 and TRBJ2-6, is EAQVTQNPRYLITVTGKKLTVTCSQNMNHEYMSWYRQDPGLGLRQIYYSMNVEVTDKGDVPEGYKVSRKEKRNFPLILESPSPNQTSLYFCASSSGAGANVLTFGAGSRLTVL.

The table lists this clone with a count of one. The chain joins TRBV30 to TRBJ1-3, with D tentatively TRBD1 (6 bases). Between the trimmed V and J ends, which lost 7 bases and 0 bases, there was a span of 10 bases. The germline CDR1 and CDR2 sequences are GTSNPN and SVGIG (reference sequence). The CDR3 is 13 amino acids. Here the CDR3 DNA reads TGTGCCTCACAGGGCTCCTCTGGAAACACCATATATTTT. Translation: CASQGSSGNTIYF. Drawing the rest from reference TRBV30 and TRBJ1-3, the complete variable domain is SQTIHQWPATLVQPVGSPLSLECTVEGTSNPNLYWYRQAAGRGLQLLFYSVGIGQISSEVPQNLSASRPQDRQFILSSKKLLLSDSGFYLCASQGSSGNTIYFGEGSWLTVV.

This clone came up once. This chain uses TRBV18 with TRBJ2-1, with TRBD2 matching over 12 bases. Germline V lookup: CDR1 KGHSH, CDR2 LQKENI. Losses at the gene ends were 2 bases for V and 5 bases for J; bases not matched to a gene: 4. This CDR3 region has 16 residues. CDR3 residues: CASSPGLAGLDNEQFF. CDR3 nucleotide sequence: TGTGCCAGCTCACCAGGACTAGCGGGGCTCGACAATGAGCAGTTCTTC.

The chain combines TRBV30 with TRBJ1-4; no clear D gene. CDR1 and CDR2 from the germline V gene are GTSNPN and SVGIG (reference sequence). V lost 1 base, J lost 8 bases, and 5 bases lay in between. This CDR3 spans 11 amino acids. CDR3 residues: CAWSEEEKLFF. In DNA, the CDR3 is TGTGCCTGGAGTGAGGAGGAAAAACTGTTTTTT.

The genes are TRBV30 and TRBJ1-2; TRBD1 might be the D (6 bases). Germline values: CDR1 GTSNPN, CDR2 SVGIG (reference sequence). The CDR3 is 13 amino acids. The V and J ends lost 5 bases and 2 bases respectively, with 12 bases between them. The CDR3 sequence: CAWDDRTNYGYTF. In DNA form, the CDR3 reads TGTGCCTGGGATGACAGGACCAACTATGGCTACACCTTC.

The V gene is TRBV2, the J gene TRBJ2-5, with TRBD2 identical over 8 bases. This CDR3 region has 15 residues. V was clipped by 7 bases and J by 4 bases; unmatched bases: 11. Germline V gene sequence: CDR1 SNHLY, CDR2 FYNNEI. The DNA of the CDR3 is TGTGCCAGCACTCGGGGAGGAAGCGGGAGAGAGACCCAGTACTTC. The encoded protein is CASTRGGSGRETQYF.

The CDR3 region is CASSYLGQAYEQYF. CDR3 nucleotide sequence: TGTGCCAGCAGTTACCTCGGACAGGCCTACGAGCAGTACTTC. The J gene is TRBJ2-7, the V gene TRBV6-5; 7 nucleotides match TRBD1. Germline V gene sequence: CDR1 MNHEY, CDR2 SVGAGI. V was clipped by 2 bases and J by 2 bases; unmatched bases: 3. The CDR3 has 14 amino acids.

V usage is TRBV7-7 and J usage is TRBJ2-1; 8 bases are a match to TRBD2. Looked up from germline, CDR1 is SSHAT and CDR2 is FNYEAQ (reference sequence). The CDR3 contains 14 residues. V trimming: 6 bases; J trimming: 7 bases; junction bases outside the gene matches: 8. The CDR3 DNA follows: TGTGCCAGCAGAGCCTCCGGGACTAGTAATGAGCAGTTCTTC. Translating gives CASRASGTSNEQFF.